Sequencing of this T cell receptor beta chain was carried out in a study of spatial heterogeneity in lung cancer (dated by TCRdb to 2018 to 2020). With regard to the full study: More beta-chain than alpha-chain transcripts were consistently detected, likely reflecting higher beta-chain transcript abundance. In the raw uncorrected reads, each unique combination of TCR and UMI appeared more than ten times on average. In non-small cell lung cancer, the study quantitatively compared TCR alpha and beta repertoires across several tumor regions, matched nontumor lung, and blood. Nonsynonymous mutation counts, determined by whole-exome sequencing of tumor tissue, were related to features of the TCR repertoire. At surgery, some 200 tumor regions, 64 matched nontumor lung samples and 45 to 60 PBMC samples were TCR-sequenced for both alpha and beta chains.

This clonotype was counted at least ten times. It lacks a known antigen. The record has no base qualities; no much larger clone is one base away. The time point tag for this specimen amounts to: sample taken at primary tumor resection. Without any cell sorting, TCR sequencing was performed on whole RNA extracted either from tumor and nontumor lung tissue or from cryopreserved PBMC samples. The donors were 65 to 85 patients from the lung TRACERx cohort who had early-stage, untreated non-small cell lung cancer. Only patients with enough RNA available from two or more tumor regions were chosen for TCR sequencing. General findings and caveats noted by the study authors: Ubiquitous expanded tumor TCRs were found in blood more often at tumor resection than at routine follow-up. Confirming at a functional level the hypothesis that regional TCRs recognize regional mutations was considered to require additional single-cell paired TCR alpha and beta sequencing.

Receptors were amplified or captured by 5' RACE. The sequencer listed for this sample is NextSeq 500. To allow correction of PCR and sequencing errors, the TCR library protocol tagged every TCR cDNA molecule with a unique molecular identifier. Turning to the authors' computational methods: TCR identification, UMI-based error correction and CDR3 extraction were performed with Decombinator tools. Expanded TCRs were defined as those above a frequency of 2 per 1,000, corresponding to the top 1% of the tumor frequency distribution. Renyi diversity was computed with the R vegan package after each repertoire had been subsampled 100 times to 5,000 TCRs. CDR3 similarity networks were constructed using string-kernel similarity of amino acid triplets, with links drawn between CDR3s whose pairwise similarity was above 0.82. The raw public data were reprocessed by TCRdb itself: fastp quality trimming at Q25, MiXCR clonotype calling, in-frame beta chains only. Rows with a matching CDR3 protein are joined into one entry that keeps the most common DNA and genes. V and J calls and clone size were set by TCRdb, not the authors. This sample is represented by around 92,000 distinct CDR3 sequences; approximately 12% of them were singletons. The ten largest account for just over 40% of the sample.

The germline V gene sets CDR1 to LGHNA and CDR2 to YSLEER. V drops 2 bases and J drops 0 bases, leaving 7 bases in between. The cysteine opens and the phenylalanine closes a CDR3 of 15 amino acids. CDR3 DNA is the only sequence kept; it has 45 bases, read in frame from the first base. The V and J genes are TRBV4-3 and TRBJ2-2, with the D gene not clear enough to name. This sequence originates from a male donor with early-stage non-small cell lung cancer. Material: PBMCs, obtained at surgery. Here the CDR3 is given as CASSQKVANTGELFF. In nucleotides, the sequence is TGCGCCAGCAGCCAAAAGGTTGCGAACACCGGGGAGCTGTTTTTT.